Shown below are 16 T cell receptor beta chains from a single sample sequenced in a study of cytomegalovirus exposure and HLA in healthy donors. PCR employed 60 Vbeta and 13 Jbeta primers. TCRdb keeps only in-frame clones here, not all; method: immunoSEQ multiplex PCR. The repertoire consists of around 130,000 clones, with about 8.6% occurring once and the leading ten covering approximately 6.6%. The sequenced material came from PBMCs. The receptors stem from a woman aged 40 to 55 in good health and CMV-seropositive.

The V call is TRBV2, the J call TRBJ1-5; 9 bases are shared with TRBD1. The CDR3 sequence is 13 residues long. With V trimmed by 4 bases and J by 7 bases, 2 bases remained unmatched. Germline V gene data show CDR1 as SNHLY and CDR2 as FYNNEI. The CDR3 DNA follows: TGTGCCAGCAGTGGACAGGGGGACCAGCCCCAGCATTTT. Translating gives CASSGQGDQPQHF.

This clone has just a few counts. The rearrangement links TRBV2 to TRBJ2-3; 13 bases are shared with TRBD2. Per the germline V gene, CDR1 is SNHLY and CDR2 is FYNNEI. CDR3 length: 20 amino acids. J was trimmed by 4 bases and V by 1 base; bases with no gene match: 14. CDR3 sequence (DNA): TGTGCCAGCAGTGAAGACCCACCGTATCGACTAGCGGGGGGAGCAGATACGCAGTATTTT. Translated: CASSEDPPYRLAGGADTQYF.

This clone was seen only a few times. V is TRBV6-5 and J is TRBJ2-3; D is perhaps TRBD1 (6 bases). CDR1 MNHEY and CDR2 SVGAGI come from the germline V gene. Between the trimmed V and J ends, which lost 6 bases and 3 bases, there was a span of 10 bases. This CDR3 is 13 amino acids long. The CDR3 loop reads CASRRQVTDTQYF. The CDR3 nucleotides read TGTGCCAGCAGACGACAGGTAACAGATACGCAGTATTTT.

In its sample, this clone ranks as medium-sized. The CDR3 sequence is CASSPGDNPSRAEAFF. The DNA for the CDR3 is TGCGCCAGCAGCCCTGGGGACAATCCAAGCCGGGCTGAAGCTTTCTTT. The chain has TRBV5-1 and TRBJ1-1; D is perhaps TRBD1 (6 bases). The germline gives CDR1 SGHRS, CDR2 YFSETQ. Deletions cut 4 bases from V and 6 bases from J, with 22 bases between. CDR3 length: 16 amino acids.

The rearrangement links TRBV2 to TRBJ2-4; D is unresolved. The V end was cut by 7 bases, the J end by 8 bases, with 12 bases between. Per the germline V gene, CDR1 is SNHLY and CDR2 is FYNNEI. The CDR3 is made up of 12 amino acids. The chain's CDR3 is CASTVTVDIQYF. In DNA, the CDR3 is TGTGCCAGCACCGTAACAGTGGACATTCAGTACTTC.

This clone was seen more than once but under ten times. The rearrangement joins TRBV5-1 to TRBJ2-5; tentative D call: TRBD1 (5 bases). This CDR3 comprises 14 residues. V lost 2 bases to trimming and J lost 1 base, with 9 bases between them. Germline assignment: CDR1 SGHRS and CDR2 YFSETQ. Here the CDR3 reads CASSLDSSQETQYF. The CDR3, as DNA: TGCGCCAGCAGCTTAGACAGTTCCCAAGAGACCCAGTACTTC.

This clone was counted between two and nine times. The chain couples TRBV5-6 to TRBJ2-7, with TRBD1 as a possible D gene (5 bases). Looked up from germline, CDR1 is SGHDT and CDR2 is YYEEEE. The CDR3 length is 16 residues. Trimming took 4 bases from V and 0 from J, leaving 17 bases between them. The CDR3 nucleotides are TGTGCCAGCAGCCGATTTCTGCAGGGTTTCTCCTACGAGCAGTACTTC. Amino acids: CASSRFLQGFSYEQYF.

The gene calls are TRBV7-9 and TRBJ1-6; the D gene is possibly TRBD1 (6 bases). CDR3 length: 15 amino acids. From germline, CDR1 is SEHNR and CDR2 FQNEAQ (reference sequence). Trimming stripped 1 base from V and 11 bases from J, with 15 bases between. CDR3 sequence: CASSLVQGNSTPLHF. The DNA of the CDR3 is TGTGCCAGCAGCTTAGTTCAGGGGAATTCTACACCCCTCCACTTT.

The sample holds a few counts of this clone. This chain uses TRBV6-1 with TRBJ2-3, with TRBD2 identical over 7 bases. The CDR3 is 15 residues long. Germline trimming cut 1 base from V and 6 bases from J; bases unmatched to any gene: 7. CDR1 and CDR2 from the germline V gene are MNHNS and SASEGT. The CDR3, as DNA: TGTGCCAGCAGTGAAGGACTAGCTTTAACGGATACGCAGTATTTT. As protein: CASSEGLALTDTQYF.

The V gene is TRBV2, the J gene TRBJ2-7; D perhaps matches TRBD1 (5 bases). CDR3 length equals 14 residues. The V end lost 3 bases, the J end lost 2 bases, and 11 bases lay between the germline ends. Looked up from germline, CDR1 is SNHLY and CDR2 is FYNNEI. The CDR3 bases are TGTGCCAGCAGTGAGCCGGCAGGGACCTACGAGCAGTACTTC. It yields the protein CASSEPAGTYEQYF.

This clone was detected a few times. The chain links TRBV28 to TRBJ2-3; TRBD1 matches at 7 bases. Trimming at V came to 1 base and at J to 1 base, leaving 2 bases not matched to a gene. The CDR3 runs 15 residues. The V gene's germline CDR1 is MDHEN and CDR2 SYDVKM. Here the CDR3 reads CASSLSGGGTDTQYF. The CDR3 coding sequence is TGTGCCAGCAGTTTATCAGGGGGTGGCACAGATACGCAGTATTTT.

The rearrangement uses TRBV18 and TRBJ2-7; D not resolved. This CDR3 is built from 12 residues. Germline values: CDR1 KGHSH, CDR2 LQKENI. The V gene lost 3 bases and the J gene lost 6 bases, with 9 bases spanning the gap. The CDR3 DNA is TGTGCCAGCTCACCCCATTCCAGCGAGCAGTACTTC. It yields the protein CASSPHSSEQYF.

The chain joins TRBV5-1 to TRBJ1-5; 7 bases line up with TRBD1. Germline V gene data show CDR1 as SGHRS and CDR2 as YFSETQ. This CDR3 comprises 16 residues. V was clipped by 0 bases and J by 1 base; unmatched bases: 4. CDR3 sequence: CASSLDGGQSNQPQHF. In DNA, the CDR3 is TGCGCCAGCAGCTTGGATGGGGGACAGAGCAATCAGCCCCAGCATTTT.

The chain employs TRBV29-1 and TRBJ2-1; the D gene is possibly TRBD1 (5 bases). V lost 7 bases and J lost 3, with 7 bases in between. The CDR3 covers 11 residues. Per the germline V gene, CDR1 is SQVTM and CDR2 is ANQGSEA. The CDR3 sequence is CSAGHYNEQFF. The CDR3 DNA reads as TGCAGCGCCGGACACTACAATGAGCAGTTCTTC.

This rearrangement joins TRBV6-1 to TRBJ1-2; no reliable D call. The V end was cut by 10 bases, the J end by 7 bases, with 13 bases between. Germline-derived CDR1 and CDR2 are MNHNS and SASEGT. This CDR3 comprises 11 residues. Here the CDR3 reads CATTSGVGYTF. CDR3 coding DNA: TGTGCCACCACATCCGGGGTTGGCTACACCTTC.

This clone was seen more than once but under ten times. The chain uses TRBV10-1 and TRBJ2-7, with 8 bases fitting TRBD1. The J segment lost 2 bases and the V segment lost 6 bases, leaving 6 bases of the junction unmatched. This CDR3 region has 14 residues. The germline CDR1 and CDR2 sequences are WNHNN and SYGVQD (reference sequence). The CDR3 sequence: CASRYRTGPYEQYF. CDR3 bases: TGCGCCAGCAGATACCGGACAGGGCCCTACGAGCAGTACTTC.